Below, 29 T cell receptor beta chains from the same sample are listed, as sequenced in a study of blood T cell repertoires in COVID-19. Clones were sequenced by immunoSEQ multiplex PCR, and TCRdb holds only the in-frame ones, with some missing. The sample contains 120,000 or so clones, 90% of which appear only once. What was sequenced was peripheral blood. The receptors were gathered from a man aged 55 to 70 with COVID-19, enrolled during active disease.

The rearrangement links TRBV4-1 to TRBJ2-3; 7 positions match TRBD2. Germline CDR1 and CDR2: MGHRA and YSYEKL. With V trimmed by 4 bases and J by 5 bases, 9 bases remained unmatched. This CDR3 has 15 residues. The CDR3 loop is CASSPREGEGDTQYF. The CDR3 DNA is TGCGCCAGCAGCCCCAGGGAGGGAGAGGGAGATACGCAGTATTTT.

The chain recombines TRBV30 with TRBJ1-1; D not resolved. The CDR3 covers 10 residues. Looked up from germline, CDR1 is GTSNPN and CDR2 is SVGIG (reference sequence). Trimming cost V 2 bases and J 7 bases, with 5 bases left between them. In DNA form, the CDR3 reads TGTGCCTGGAGTCGGGTTGAAGCTTTCTTT. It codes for CAWSRVEAFF.

DNA for the CDR3: TGTGCCAGCAGCACCGGGGGGAGTGGAAACACCATATATTTT. It yields the protein CASSTGGSGNTIYF. This chain links TRBV11-3 with TRBJ1-3; the D gene is possibly TRBD1 (5 bases). The CDR3 spans 14 residues. Germline V gene lookup returns CDR1 SGHNT and CDR2 YENEEA. Trimming left V 5 bases short and J 3 bases short, with 11 bases between.

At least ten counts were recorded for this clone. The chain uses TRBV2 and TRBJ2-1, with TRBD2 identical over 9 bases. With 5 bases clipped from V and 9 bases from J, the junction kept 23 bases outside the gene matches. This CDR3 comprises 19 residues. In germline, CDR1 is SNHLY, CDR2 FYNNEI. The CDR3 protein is CASSWEGRAGGRRGGEQFF. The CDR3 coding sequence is TGTGCCAGCAGTTGGGAGGGGAGAGCGGGAGGCCGGAGAGGGGGTGAGCAGTTCTTC.

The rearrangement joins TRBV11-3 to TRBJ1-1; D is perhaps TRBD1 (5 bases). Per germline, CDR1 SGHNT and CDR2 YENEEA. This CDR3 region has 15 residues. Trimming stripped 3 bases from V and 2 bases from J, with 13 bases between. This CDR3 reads CASSFQGWENTEAFF. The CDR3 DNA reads TGTGCCAGCAGCTTCCAGGGTTGGGAAAACACTGAAGCTTTCTTT.

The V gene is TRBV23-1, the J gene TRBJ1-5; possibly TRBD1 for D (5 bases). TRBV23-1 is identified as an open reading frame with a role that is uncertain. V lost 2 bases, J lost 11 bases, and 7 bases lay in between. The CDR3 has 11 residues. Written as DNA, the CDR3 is TGCGCCAGCAGTCAACAGGGCGCCCAGCATTTT. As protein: CASSQQGAQHF.

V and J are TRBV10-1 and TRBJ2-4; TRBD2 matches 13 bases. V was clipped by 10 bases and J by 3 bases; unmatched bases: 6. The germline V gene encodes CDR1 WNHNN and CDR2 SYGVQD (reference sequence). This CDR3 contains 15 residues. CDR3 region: CATQLAGGFKNIQYF. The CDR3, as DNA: TGCGCCACCCAACTAGCGGGAGGGTTCAAAAACATTCAGTACTTC.

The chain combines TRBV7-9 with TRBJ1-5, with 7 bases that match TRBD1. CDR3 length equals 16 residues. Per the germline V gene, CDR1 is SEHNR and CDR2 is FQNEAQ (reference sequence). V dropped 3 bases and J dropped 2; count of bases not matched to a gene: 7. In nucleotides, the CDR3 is TGTGCCAGCAGCTTCCAGGGGGATTCGGGCAATCAGCCCCAGCATTTT. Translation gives CASSFQGDSGNQPQHF.

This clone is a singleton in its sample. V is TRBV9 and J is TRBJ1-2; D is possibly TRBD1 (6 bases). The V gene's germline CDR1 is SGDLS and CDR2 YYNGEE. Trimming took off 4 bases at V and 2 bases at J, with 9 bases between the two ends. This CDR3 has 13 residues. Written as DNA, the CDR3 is TGTGCCAGCAGCCCCGACAGGAACTATGGCTACACCTTC. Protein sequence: CASSPDRNYGYTF.

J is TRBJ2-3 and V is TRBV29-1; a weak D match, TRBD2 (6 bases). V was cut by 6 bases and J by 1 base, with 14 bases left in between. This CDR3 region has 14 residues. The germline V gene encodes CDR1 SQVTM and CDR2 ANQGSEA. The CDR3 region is CSVGGGYRTDTQYF. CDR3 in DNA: TGCAGCGTGGGCGGAGGGTACCGCACAGATACGCAGTATTTT.

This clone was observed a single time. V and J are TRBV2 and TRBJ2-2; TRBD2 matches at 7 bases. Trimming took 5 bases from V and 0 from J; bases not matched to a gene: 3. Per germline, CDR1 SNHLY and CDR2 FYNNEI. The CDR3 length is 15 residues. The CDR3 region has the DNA TGTGCCAGCAGTCGACTAGCAGCGAACACCGGGGAGCTGTTTTTT. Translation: CASSRLAANTGELFF.

In DNA form, the CDR3 reads TGTGCCAGCAGCCTAGGGGGACTAGGCAATCAGCCCCAGCATTTT. It encodes CASSLGGLGNQPQHF. The V call is TRBV28, the J call TRBJ1-5; weak D call: TRBD1 (6 bases). This CDR3 is built from 15 residues. V was pared by 6 bases and J by 2 bases, with 14 bases between. The V gene's germline CDR1 is MDHEN and CDR2 SYDVKM.

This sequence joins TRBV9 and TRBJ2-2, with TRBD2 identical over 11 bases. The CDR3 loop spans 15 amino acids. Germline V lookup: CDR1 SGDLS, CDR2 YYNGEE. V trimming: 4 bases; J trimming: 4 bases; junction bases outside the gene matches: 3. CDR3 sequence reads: CASSIGLAGTGELFF. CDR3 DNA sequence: TGTGCCAGCAGCATAGGACTAGCGGGCACCGGGGAGCTGTTTTTT.

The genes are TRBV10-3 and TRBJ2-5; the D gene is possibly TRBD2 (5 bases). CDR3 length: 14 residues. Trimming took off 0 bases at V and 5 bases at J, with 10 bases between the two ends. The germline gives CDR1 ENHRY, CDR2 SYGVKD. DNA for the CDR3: TGTGCCATCAGTGAGTCGGTGGGAGAGGAGACCCAGTACTTC. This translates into CAISESVGEETQYF.

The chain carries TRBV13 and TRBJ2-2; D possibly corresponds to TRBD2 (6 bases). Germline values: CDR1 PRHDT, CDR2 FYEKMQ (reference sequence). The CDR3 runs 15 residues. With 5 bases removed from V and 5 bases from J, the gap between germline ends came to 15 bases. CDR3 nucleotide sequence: TGTGCCAGCAGCAACGTCGGGGGATGGACCGGGGAGCTGTTTTTT. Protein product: CASSNVGGWTGELFF. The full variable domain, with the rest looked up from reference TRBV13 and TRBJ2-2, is AAGVIQSPRHLIKEKRETATLKCYPIPRHDTVYWYQQGPGQDPQFLISFYEKMQSDKGSIPDRFSAQQFSDYHSELNMSSLELGDSALYFCASSNVGGWTGELFFGEGSRLTVL.

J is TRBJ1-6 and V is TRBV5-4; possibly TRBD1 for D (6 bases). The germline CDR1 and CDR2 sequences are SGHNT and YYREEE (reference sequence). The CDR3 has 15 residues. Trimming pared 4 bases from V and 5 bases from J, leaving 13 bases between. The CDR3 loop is CASSRLQGDNSPLHF. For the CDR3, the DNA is TGTGCCAGCAGCCGTCTACAGGGTGATAATTCACCCCTCCACTTT.

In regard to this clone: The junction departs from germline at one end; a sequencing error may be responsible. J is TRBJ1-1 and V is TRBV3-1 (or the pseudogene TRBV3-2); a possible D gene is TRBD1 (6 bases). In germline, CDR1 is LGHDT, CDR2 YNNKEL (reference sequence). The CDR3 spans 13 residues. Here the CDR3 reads CASSQEGALGIDF. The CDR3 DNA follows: TGTGCCAGCAGCCAAGAGGGGGCTCTGGGGATAGACTTT.

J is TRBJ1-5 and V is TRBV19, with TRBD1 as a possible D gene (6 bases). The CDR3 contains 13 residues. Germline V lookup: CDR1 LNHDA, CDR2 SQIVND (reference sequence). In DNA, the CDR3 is TGTGGGTCACAGGGATTAATGGGTCAGCCCCAGCATTTT. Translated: CGSQGLMGQPQHF.

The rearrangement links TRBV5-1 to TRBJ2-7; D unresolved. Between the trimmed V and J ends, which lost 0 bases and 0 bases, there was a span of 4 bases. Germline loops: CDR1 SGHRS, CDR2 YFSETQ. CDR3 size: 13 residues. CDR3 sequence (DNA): TGCGCCAGCAGCTTGGCCGGCTCCTACGAGCAGTACTTC. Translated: CASSLAGSYEQYF.

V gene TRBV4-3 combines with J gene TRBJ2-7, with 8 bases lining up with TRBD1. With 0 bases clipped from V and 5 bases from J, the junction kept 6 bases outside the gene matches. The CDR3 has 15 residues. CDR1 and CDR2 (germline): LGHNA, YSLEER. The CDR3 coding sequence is TGCGCCAGCAGCCAAGAGGTTGCAGGGGGCCACGAGCAGTACTTC. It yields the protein CASSQEVAGGHEQYF.

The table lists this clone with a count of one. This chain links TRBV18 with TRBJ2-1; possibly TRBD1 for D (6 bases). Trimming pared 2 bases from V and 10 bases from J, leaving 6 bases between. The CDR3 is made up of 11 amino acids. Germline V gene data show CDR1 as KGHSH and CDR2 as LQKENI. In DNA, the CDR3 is TGTGCCAGCTCACCAACAGGGGAGCAGTTCTTC. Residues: CASSPTGEQFF.

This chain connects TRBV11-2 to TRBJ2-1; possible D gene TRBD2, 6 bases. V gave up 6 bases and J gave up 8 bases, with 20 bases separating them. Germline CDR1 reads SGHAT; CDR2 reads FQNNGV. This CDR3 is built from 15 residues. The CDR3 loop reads CASRRGLEVWDEQFF. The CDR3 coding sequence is TGTGCCAGCAGACGGGGACTGGAGGTGTGGGATGAGCAGTTCTTC. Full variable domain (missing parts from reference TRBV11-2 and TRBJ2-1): EAGVAQSPRYKIIEKRQSVAFWCNPISGHATLYWYQQILGQGPKLLIQFQNNGVVDDSQLPKDRFSAERLKGVDSTLKIQPAKLEDSAVYLCASRRGLEVWDEQFFGPGTRLTVL.

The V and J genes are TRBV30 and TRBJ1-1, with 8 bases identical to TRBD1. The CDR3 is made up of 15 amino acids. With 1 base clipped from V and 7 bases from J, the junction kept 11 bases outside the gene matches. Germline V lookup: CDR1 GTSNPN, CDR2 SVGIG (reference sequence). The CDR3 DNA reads TGTGCCTGGAGTGACTGGACAGGGCGTGGGGTTGAAGCTTTCTTT. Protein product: CAWSDWTGRGVEAFF.

The CDR3 region has the DNA TGCGCCAGTAAACAGGGGTCGGGTTCTGGAAACACCATATATTTT. The encoded protein is CASKQGSGSGNTIYF. This sequence joins TRBV5-1 and TRBJ1-3; TRBD1 agrees at 7 bases. The CDR3 contains 15 residues. The V gene end was trimmed by 8 bases and the J gene end by 1 base; junction bases not matched to a gene: 9. Germline assignment: CDR1 SGHRS and CDR2 YFSETQ.

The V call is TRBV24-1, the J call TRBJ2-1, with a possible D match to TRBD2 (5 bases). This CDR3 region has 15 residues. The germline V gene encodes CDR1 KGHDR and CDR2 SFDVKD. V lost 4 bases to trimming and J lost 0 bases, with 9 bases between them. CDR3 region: CATSEAEPSYNEQFF. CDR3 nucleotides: TGTGCCACCAGTGAAGCGGAGCCCTCCTACAATGAGCAGTTCTTC.

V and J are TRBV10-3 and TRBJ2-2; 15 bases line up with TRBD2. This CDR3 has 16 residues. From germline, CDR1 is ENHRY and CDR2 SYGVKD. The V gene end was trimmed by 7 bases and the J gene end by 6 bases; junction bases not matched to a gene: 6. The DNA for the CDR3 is TGTGCCATCACCGGGACTAGCGGGAGGAGGCCCGGGGAGCTGTTTTTT. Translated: CAITGTSGRRPGELFF.

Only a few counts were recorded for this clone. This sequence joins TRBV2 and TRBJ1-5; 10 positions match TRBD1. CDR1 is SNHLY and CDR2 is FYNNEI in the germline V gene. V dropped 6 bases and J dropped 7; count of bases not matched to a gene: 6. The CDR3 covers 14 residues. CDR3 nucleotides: TGTGCCAGCAGCGACGGGACAGGGGTACAGCCCCAGCATTTT. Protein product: CASSDGTGVQPQHF.

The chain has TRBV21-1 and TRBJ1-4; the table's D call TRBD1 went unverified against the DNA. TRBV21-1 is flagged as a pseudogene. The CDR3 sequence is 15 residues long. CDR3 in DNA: TGTGCCAGCAACACAGGGGGCACAACTAATGAAAAACTGTTTTTT. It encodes CASNTGGTTNEKLFF.

This chain's CDR3 is CASSPRDRGDNSPLHF. The CDR3 coding sequence is TGTGCCAGCTCACCCCGGGACAGGGGGGATAATTCACCCCTCCACTTT. The chain joins TRBV18 to TRBJ1-6; TRBD1 aligns across 11 bases. Germline V gene data show CDR1 as KGHSH and CDR2 as LQKENI. V trimming: 3 bases; J trimming: 5 bases; junction bases outside the gene matches: 3. The CDR3 loop spans 16 amino acids.